These 13 T cell receptor beta chains came from one sample sequenced in a study of T cells in Graves' hyperthyroidism and ophthalmopathy (dated by TCRdb to the late 2010s). Libraries were made using multiplex PCR. The data were produced on an Illumina HiSeq 2000. Amplification of TCR beta CDR3 regions was carried out from RNA transcripts. The first round of RT-PCR for the TCR CDR3 was performed with the HTBI primer set and the Qiagen OneStep RT-PCR kit. The raw public data were reprocessed by TCRdb itself: fastp quality trimming at Q25, MiXCR clonotype calling, in-frame beta chains only. CDR3 protein duplicates are merged, each entry listing the most common genes and DNA. This sample lists 35,000 to 45,000 distinct CDR3 sequences; approximately 52% were detected once. 17% of the sample lies in the top ten. The source material was blood. The receptor set was obtained from a man in his forties with Graves' ophthalmopathy.

This clonotype was detected ten times or more. V gene TRBV6-1 combines with J gene TRBJ1-5, with 8 bases that match TRBD1. Germline V lookup: CDR1 MNHNS, CDR2 SASEGT. The CDR3 spans 15 residues. V shed 7 bases, J shed 6 bases, and the junction held 11 bases outside the gene matches. CDR3 coding DNA: TGTGCCAGCACCCCATCAACAGGGGGAGGTCAGCCCCAGCATTTT. Protein: CASTPSTGGGQPQHF.

In the case of this clonotype: One end of the junction varies from germline; a read error may be responsible. This chain uses TRBV9 with TRBJ2-7; 14 bases align to TRBD2. The CDR3 is 14 amino acids. Germline V gene data show CDR1 as SGDLS and CDR2 as YYNGEE. In DNA, the CDR3 is TGTGCCAGCAGCGGAGGGACTAGCGGGGGCGGGGTGACTTTC. Encoded protein: CASSGGTSGGGVTF.

This clonotype came up many times. The rearrangement uses TRBV19 and TRBJ2-3, with TRBD1 identical over 11 bases. The V gene's germline CDR1 is LNHDA and CDR2 SQIVND (reference sequence). The CDR3 extends over 14 amino acids. V lost 6 bases and J lost 2; bases outside the gene matches: 1. In DNA, the CDR3 is TGTGCCAGTAGCGGACAGGGGGCCACAGATACGCAGTATTTT. Protein product: CASSGQGATDTQYF.

The chain employs TRBV20-1 and TRBJ2-7; 10 nucleotides match TRBD2. There are 15 residues in the CDR3. V lost 5 bases to trimming and J lost 6 bases; unmatched junction nucleotides: 13. Germline V lookup: CDR1 DFQATT, CDR2 SNEGSKA (reference sequence). CDR3 bases: TGCAGTGCTCCTCTAACTAGCGGGATCTTGTCCGAGCAGTACTTC. It yields the protein CSAPLTSGILSEQYF.

This clonotype was seen many times. The chain has TRBV2 and TRBJ2-5, with D perhaps being TRBD1 or TRBD2 (5 bases each). From germline, CDR1 is SNHLY and CDR2 FYNNEI. The CDR3 totals 15 residues. With 6 bases removed from V and 2 bases from J, the gap between germline ends came to 16 bases. The CDR3 spells CASRKRPGRQETQYF. CDR3 bases: TGTGCCAGCAGAAAGCGGCCGGGACGGCAAGAGACCCAGTACTTC. The full variable domain, with the rest looked up from reference TRBV2 and TRBJ2-5, is EPEVTQTPSHQVTQMGQEVILRCVPISNHLYFYWYRQILGQKVEFLVSFYNNEISEKSEIFDDQFSVERPDGSNFTLKIRSTKLEDSAMYFCASRKRPGRQETQYFGPGTRLLVL.

This chain links TRBV10-3 with TRBJ1-4; 7 nucleotides agree with TRBD1. V was clipped by 6 bases and J by 6 bases; unmatched bases: 4. The CDR3 is 13 residues long. CDR1 ENHRY and CDR2 SYGVKD come from the germline V gene. This chain's CDR3 is CAISDRADEKLFF. The CDR3 DNA follows: TGTGCCATCAGCGACAGGGCGGATGAAAAACTGTTTTTT.

In its sample, this clonotype was seen many times. The rearrangement joins TRBV30 to TRBJ2-7; 11 bases align to TRBD1. CDR3 length: 16 residues. The V gene end was trimmed by 3 bases and the J gene end by 2 bases; junction bases not matched to a gene: 9. The V gene's germline CDR1 is GTSNPN and CDR2 SVGIG (reference sequence). Written as DNA, the CDR3 is TGTGCCTGGAGCCGAAGGGGACAGGGGGTTCCCTACGAGCAGTACTTC. This encodes CAWSRRGQGVPYEQYF.

The chain carries TRBV27 and TRBJ2-7, with a tentative D call TRBD2 (6 bases). The V end lost 1 base, the J end lost 0 bases, and 10 bases lay between the germline ends. Germline V gene sequence: CDR1 MNHEY, CDR2 SMNVEV (reference sequence). CDR3 length: 15 amino acids. The CDR3 sequence is CASSLLSGYSYEQYF. CDR3 nucleotide sequence: TGTGCCAGCAGTTTATTGAGCGGGTACTCCTACGAGCAGTACTTC.

At least ten counts were recorded for this clonotype. This chain joins TRBV6-2 or TRBV6-3 and TRBJ1-5, with D possibly TRBD1 on 5 matching bases. The CDR3 runs to 14 residues. Germline lookup yields CDR1 MNHEY and CDR2 SVGEGT. Trimming cost V 0 bases and J 6 bases, with 9 bases left between them. The CDR3 loop reads CASSYSMGVQPQHF. Here the CDR3 DNA reads TGTGCCAGCAGTTACTCGATGGGGGTTCAGCCCCAGCATTTT.

This clonotype was observed many times. The rearrangement uses TRBV28 and TRBJ2-7; no clear D gene. V dropped 6 bases and J dropped 2 bases, with 17 bases sitting between them. The CDR3 contains 15 residues. Looked up from germline, CDR1 is MDHEN and CDR2 is SYDVKM. The CDR3 coding sequence is TGTGCCAGCAGCCCAGTTGGTAGCCTTACCTACGAGCAGTACTTC. It yields the protein CASSPVGSLTYEQYF.

This clonotype was recorded at least ten times. The chain carries TRBV6-1 and TRBJ2-7, with a possible D match to TRBD2 (7 bases). V lost 4 bases to trimming and J lost 4 bases, with 14 bases between them. The CDR3 length is 14 residues. Germline CDR1 is MNHNS and CDR2 is SASEGT. This CDR3 is CASSGQRGGYEQYF. The CDR3, as DNA: TGTGCCAGCAGTGGCCAAAGGGGGGGGTACGAGCAGTACTTC.

The sample holds many counts of this clonotype. This sequence joins TRBV5-1 and TRBJ2-1; TRBD2 matches at 7 bases. After removal of 0 bases from V and 8 bases from J, the junction contained 8 bases not matched to a gene. There are 15 residues in the CDR3. Looked up from germline, CDR1 is SGHRS and CDR2 is YFSETQ. Here the CDR3 reads CASSLGGGPVDEQFF. The CDR3 coding sequence is TGCGCCAGCAGCTTGGGGGGGGGTCCAGTGGATGAGCAGTTCTTC. The whole variable domain, filled in from reference TRBV5-1 and TRBJ2-1, reads KAGVTQTPRYLIKTRGQQVTLSCSPISGHRSVSWYQQTPGQGLQFLFEYFSETQRNKGNFPGRFSGRQFSNSRSEMNVSTLELGDSALYLCASSLGGGPVDEQFFGPGTRLTVL.

This clonotype was observed at least ten times. Here the CDR3 DNA reads TGTGCCAGCAGTTACTCGTTCGTGGCCTACGAGCAGTACTTC. Translated: CASSYSFVAYEQYF. The chain recombines TRBV6-5 with TRBJ2-7; the D is unclear. V lost 0 bases, J lost 2 bases, and 8 bases lay in between. Per germline, CDR1 MNHEY and CDR2 SVGAGI. The CDR3 is 14 residues long.